This T cell receptor (beta chain) was found in a study of T cells in Graves' hyperthyroidism and ophthalmopathy. There are many counts of this clonotype. Its antigen remains unknown. RNA transcripts gave rise to amplified TCR beta CDR3 regions. First-round RT-PCR targeting the TCR CDR3 was performed with the HTBI primer set. TCRdb re-analysed the multiplex PCR reads in MiXCR, keeping a single row per CDR3 protein. Of 500,000 to 700,000 distinct CDR3 sequences in the sample, 16% were seen once. PBMCs were collected from a roughly 10 ml volume of fresh peripheral blood. General observations from the study: Most expanded thyroid clonotypes above 0.001 recurred in blood.

The specimen was blood. The TCR was taken from a woman between 18 and 29 years old with Graves' hyperthyroidism.

The CDR3 here is CASSRGLAGGQETQYF. The CDR3 coding sequence is TGTGCCAGCAGCCGTGGACTAGCGGGGGGACAAGAGACCCAGTACTTC. The chain combines TRBV5-6 with TRBJ2-5; the match to TRBD2 covers 14 bases. This CDR3 has 16 amino acids. After removal of 4 bases from V and 2 bases from J, the junction contained 4 bases not matched to a gene. Germline V CDR1 and CDR2: SGHDT, YYEEEE.